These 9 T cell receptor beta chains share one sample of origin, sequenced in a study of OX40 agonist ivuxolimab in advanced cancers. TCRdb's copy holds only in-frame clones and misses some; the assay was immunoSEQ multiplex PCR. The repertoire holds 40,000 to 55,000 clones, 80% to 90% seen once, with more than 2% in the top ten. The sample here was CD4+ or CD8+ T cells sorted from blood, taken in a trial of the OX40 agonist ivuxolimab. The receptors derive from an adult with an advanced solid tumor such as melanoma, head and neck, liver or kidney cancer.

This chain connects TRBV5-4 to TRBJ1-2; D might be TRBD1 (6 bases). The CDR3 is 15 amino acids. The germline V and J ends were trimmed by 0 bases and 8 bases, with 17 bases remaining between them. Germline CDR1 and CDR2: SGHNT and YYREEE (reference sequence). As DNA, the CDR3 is TGTGCCAGCAGCTTGGTTGACAGGCGCCAGGGGGGCTACACCTTC. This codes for CASSLVDRRQGGYTF.

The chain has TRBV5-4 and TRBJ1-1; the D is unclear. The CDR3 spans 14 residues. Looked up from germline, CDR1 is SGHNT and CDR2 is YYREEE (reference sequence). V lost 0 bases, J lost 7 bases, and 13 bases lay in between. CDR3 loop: CASSLARIGHEAFF. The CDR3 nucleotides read TGTGCCAGCAGCTTGGCAAGAATAGGTCATGAAGCTTTCTTT.

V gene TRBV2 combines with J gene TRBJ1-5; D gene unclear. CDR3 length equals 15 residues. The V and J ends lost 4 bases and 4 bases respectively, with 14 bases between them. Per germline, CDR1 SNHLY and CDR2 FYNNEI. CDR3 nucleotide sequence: TGTGCCAGCAGTGGAGTCGTGGGGAGAAATCAGCCCCAGCATTTT. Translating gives CASSGVVGRNQPQHF.

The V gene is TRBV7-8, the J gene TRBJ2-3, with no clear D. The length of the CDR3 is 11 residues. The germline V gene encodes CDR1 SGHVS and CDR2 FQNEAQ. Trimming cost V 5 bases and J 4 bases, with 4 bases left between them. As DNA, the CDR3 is TGTGCCAGCAGCGGGGCAGATACGCAGTATTTT. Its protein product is CASSGADTQYF.

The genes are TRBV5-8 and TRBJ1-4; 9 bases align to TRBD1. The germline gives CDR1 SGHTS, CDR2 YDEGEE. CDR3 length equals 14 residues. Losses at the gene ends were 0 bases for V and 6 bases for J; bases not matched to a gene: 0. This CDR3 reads CASSLGTGDEKLFF. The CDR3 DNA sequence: TGTGCCAGCAGCTTGGGGACAGGGGATGAAAAACTGTTTTTT.

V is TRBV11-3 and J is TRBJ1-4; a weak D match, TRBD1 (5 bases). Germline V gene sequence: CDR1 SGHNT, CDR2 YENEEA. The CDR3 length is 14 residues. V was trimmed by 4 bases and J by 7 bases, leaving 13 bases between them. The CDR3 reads CASSWRQGGEKLFF. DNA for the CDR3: TGTGCCAGCAGCTGGCGCCAGGGTGGTGAAAAACTGTTTTTT.

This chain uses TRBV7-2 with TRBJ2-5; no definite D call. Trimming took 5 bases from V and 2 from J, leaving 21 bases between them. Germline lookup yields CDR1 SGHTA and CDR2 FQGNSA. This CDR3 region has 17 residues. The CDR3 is CASSRPRLGQLQETQYF. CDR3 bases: TGTGCCAGCAGCCGACCACGACTGGGCCAGTTGCAAGAGACCCAGTACTTC.

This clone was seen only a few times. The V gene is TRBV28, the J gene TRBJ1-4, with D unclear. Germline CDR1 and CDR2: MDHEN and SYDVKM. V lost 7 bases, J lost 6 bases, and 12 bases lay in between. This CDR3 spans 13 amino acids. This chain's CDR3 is CASTPRIYEKLFF. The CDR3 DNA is TGTGCCAGCACCCCGCGGATCTATGAAAAACTGTTTTTT.

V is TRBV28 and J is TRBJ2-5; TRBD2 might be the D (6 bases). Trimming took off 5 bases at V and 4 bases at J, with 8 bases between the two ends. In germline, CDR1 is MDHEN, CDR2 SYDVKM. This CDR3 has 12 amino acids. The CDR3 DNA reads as TGTGCCAGCAGTCCGGGGGTAGAGACCCAGTACTTC. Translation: CASSPGVETQYF.